These T cell receptor beta chains were read from a single sample in a study of blood T cells in healthy people across ages. MiXCR, run by TCRdb on the 5' RACE reads, gives a single entry per CDR3 protein. The data contain about 800,000 distinct CDR3 sequences, roughly 64% of them singletons. The material sequenced was blood. These receptors all stem from a man aged 25 to 45 in good health. Each CDR3 is given with its conserved first and last residue. The order of the fields is D gene, clone size, V gene, J gene, CDR3 DNA, CDR3 protein. The D gene is left open where the match is weak. The size field is filled for only some rows; it gives once, few, many or a size class.

-,-,TRBV7-9,TRBJ1-2,TGTGCCAGCCACCTTAGCCTTCGGGACATCAACCTCGGGCATGACTACACCTTC,CASHLSLRDINLGHDYTF
-,few,TRBV3-1,TRBJ1-2,TGTGCCAGCAGCCAAGAAACACAGGGATACGATGGCTACACCTTC,CASSQETQGYDGYTF
-,-,TRBV4-3,TRBJ2-1,TGCGCCAGCAGTCGACAATCCCTAGCGGCAGGGGGCAATGAGCAGTTCTTC,CASSRQSLAAGGNEQFF
-,few,TRBV6-1,TRBJ2-7,TGTGCCAGCAGTGAAGAAGTTGCCCCCTACGAGCAGTACTTC,CASSEEVAPYEQYF
-,-,TRBV20-1,TRBJ2-5,TGCAGTGCTAGAGCCTCCGGGACACCAGTCGAGGAGCAGTACTTC,CSARASGTPVEEQYF
TRBD2,few,TRBV20-1,TRBJ2-7,TGCAGTGCTAGAGATCGGCTAGCGGGAAACTACTACGAGCAGTACTTC,CSARDRLAGNYYEQYF
-,-,TRBV28,TRBJ2-7,TGTGCCAGCAGTTTATCAGGGCCGGGGGGCAGTTTGTCCTACGAGCAGTACTTC,CASSLSGPGGSLSYEQYF
-,many,TRBV11-2,TRBJ2-3,TGTGCCAGCAGCTTCGGGGGACCTAGCACAGATACGCAGTATTTT,CASSFGGPSTDTQYF
-,once,TRBV3-1,TRBJ1-1,TGTGCCAGCACCAAACCAGGAAACACTGAAGCTTTCTTT,CASTKPGNTEAFF
TRBD2,few,TRBV9,TRBJ2-5,TGTGCCAGCAGCCCGGAACCTAGCGGGGCGGCCGAGACCCAGTACTTC,CASSPEPSGAAETQYF
-,few,TRBV20-1,TRBJ2-7,TGCAGTGCTAGAGAAGGGCTAGCCAATCGCTTCTACGAGCAGTACTTC,CSAREGLANRFYEQYF
-,-,TRBV10-3,TRBJ1-5,TGTGCCATCAGCGACTCTATGGACACCCGACATAATAGCAATCAGCCCCAGCATTTT,CAISDSMDTRHNSNQPQHF
-,-,TRBV7-3,TRBJ1-1,TGTGCCAGCAGCTCAGGGATCGTGAACACTGAAGCTTTCTTT,CASSSGIVNTEAFF
-,-,TRBV3-1,TRBJ1-4,TGTGCCAGCAGCCAAACTTCAAGGGAAAAACTGTTTTTT,CASSQTSREKLFF
-,-,TRBV3-1,TRBJ1-2,TGTGCCAGCAGCCAAGATGGGGATGGCTACACCTTC,CASSQDGDGYTF
-,once,TRBV20-1,TRBJ1-1,TGCAGTGCAGGGGGGGCCATAAAGAACACTGAAGCTTTCTTT,CSAGGAIKNTEAFF
-,-,TRBV4-3,TRBJ2-5,TGCGCCAGGAGCCAAGGGGGAGAGACCCAGTACTTC,CARSQGGETQYF
TRBD1,-,TRBV28,TRBJ2-1,TGTGCCAGCAGTTTGGGACAGGGTATCAATGAGCAGTTCTTC,CASSLGQGINEQFF
-,-,TRBV2,TRBJ2-5,TGTGCCAGCAGAAACAACCAAGAGACCCAGTACTTC,CASRNNQETQYF
-,-,TRBV12-3/TRBV12-4,TRBJ2-1,TGTGCCAGCAGTTTGGCGCGGGGCTATGAGCAGTTCTTC,CASSLARGYEQFF
-,-,TRBV20-1,TRBJ2-7,TGCAGTGCTAGAGCACGGACAGCTTCCTCCTACGAGCAGTACTTC,CSARARTASSYEQYF
TRBD1,-,TRBV5-1,TRBJ1-4,TGCGCCAGCAGCCCGGACAGGGGGCTCGAAAAACTGTTTTTT,CASSPDRGLEKLFF
-,-,TRBV2,TRBJ1-1,TGTGCCAGCAGTGCCCCGACAACGAGCTCTGAAGCTTTCTTT,CASSAPTTSSEAFF
TRBD2,-,TRBV29-1,TRBJ2-7,TGCAGCGTGGCACTAGCGGGACTAGGGGAGCAGTACTTC,CSVALAGLGEQYF
-,-,TRBV20-1,TRBJ2-6,TGCAGTGCTCACGCCCAGGGTTCTGGGGCCAACGTCCTGACTTTC,CSAHAQGSGANVLTF
-,-,TRBV28,TRBJ2-7,TGTGCCACCTACAGGGACGTGGCGGGCTACGAGCAGTACTTC,CATYRDVAGYEQYF
TRBD1,few,TRBV10-3,TRBJ1-1,TGTGCCATCAGGGGGGACAGCACTGAAGCTTTCTTT,CAIRGDSTEAFF
-,few,TRBV6-5,TRBJ2-1,TGTGCCAGCAGTTACAGGGGGGATGAGCAGTTCTTC,CASSYRGDEQFF
-,-,TRBV14,TRBJ1-4,TGTGCCAGCAGCCTCAGACAGGTTGCTAATGAAAAACTGTTTTTT,CASSLRQVANEKLFF
TRBD2,-,TRBV4-2,TRBJ2-7,TGTGCCAGCAGCCATCTGGGGGGGACTATGAAGACCTACGAGCAGTACTTC,CASSHLGGTMKTYEQYF
TRBD2,-,TRBV12-3/TRBV12-4,TRBJ2-2,TGTGCCAGCTCAAGGGGAGGGGTAGACGCCGGGGAGCTGTTTTTT,CASSRGGVDAGELFF
TRBD2,few,TRBV20-1,TRBJ2-7,TGCAGTGCCCGTATACTCTCTAGCGGTCCTACCTACGAGCAGTACTTC,CSARILSSGPTYEQYF
-,once,TRBV9,TRBJ2-1,TGTGCCAGCAGCGTAGGAGGGACTGGCGTGACTGAGCAGTTCTTC,CASSVGGTGVTEQFF
TRBD2,few,TRBV11-1,TRBJ2-3,TGTGCCAGCAGCACCACCGGGACTAGCGGGAGCCCGACAAATGAGGCAGATACGCAGTATTTT,CASSTTGTSGSPTNEADTQYF
TRBD2,-,TRBV20-1,TRBJ2-5,TGCAGTGCCCGGTGGGAGGGTACAGAGACCCAGTACTTC,CSARWEGTETQYF
-,-,TRBV15,TRBJ1-2,TGTGCCACCAGCGCTCCTAGGAATTATGGCTACACCTTC,CATSAPRNYGYTF
TRBD1,-,TRBV6-1,TRBJ2-3,TGTGCCAGCAGTTCCGGGACAGCCCTCGCAGATACGCAGTATTTT,CASSSGTALADTQYF
TRBD1,-,TRBV6-1,TRBJ2-1,TGTGCCAGCAGTGAAGTCGGGACAGGGGTTGAGCAGTTCTTC,CASSEVGTGVEQFF
-,-,TRBV7-2,TRBJ1-5,TGTGCCAGCAGCTTAGTCCCTTTCGGACCAGGCGGGAAGCAGCCCCAGCATTTT,CASSLVPFGPGGKQPQHF
TRBD2,-,TRBV7-2,TRBJ2-7,TGTGCCAGCAGCTACGGTGCGGGGGTCTCCTACGAGCAGTACTTC,CASSYGAGVSYEQYF
-,-,TRBV5-1,TRBJ1-5,TGCGCCAGCAGCTTGGACCCGGCTGATCAGCCCCAGCATTTT,CASSLDPADQPQHF
-,-,TRBV7-2,TRBJ2-7,TGTGCCAGCAGCGCCCACCCTTTGGAGCAGTACTTC,CASSAHPLEQYF
TRBD2,-,TRBV7-2,TRBJ2-3,TGTGCCAGCAGCTACCGACTAGCGGGGACCACAGATACGCAGTATTTT,CASSYRLAGTTDTQYF
TRBD1,few,TRBV20-1,TRBJ1-2,TGCAGTGCTCCCTCTGCGGGACAGCCTAACTATGGCTACACCTTC,CSAPSAGQPNYGYTF
-,many,TRBV10-3,TRBJ2-7,TGTGCCATCAAAACAGCCGACTCCTACGAGCAGTACTTC,CAIKTADSYEQYF
-,-,TRBV7-6,TRBJ1-2,TGTGCCAGCAGCCCAGCCCCAGGTCGGGCCACCACCAACTATGGCTACACCTTC,CASSPAPGRATTNYGYTF
-,few,TRBV12-3/TRBV12-4,TRBJ1-6,TGTGCCAGCAGTTTACAGGGCTCCTATAATTCACCCCTCCACTTT,CASSLQGSYNSPLHF
-,-,TRBV12-3/TRBV12-4,TRBJ1-2,TGTGCCAGCAGTATGTATTCGGGTGAAGATGGCTACACCTTC,CASSMYSGEDGYTF
-,few,TRBV9,TRBJ2-5,TGTGCCAGCAGCGTAGGTGGGAGCGGCAATGAGCAGTACTTC,CASSVGGSGNEQYF
-,few,TRBV29-1,TRBJ2-5,TGCAGCGTTGAAGATCTTACGGCTTCTCAAGAGACCCAGTACTTC,CSVEDLTASQETQYF
-,-,TRBV10-2,TRBJ2-7,TGCGCCAGCATGGGTGGGACAACGGGGGCCTACGAGCAGTACTTC,CASMGGTTGAYEQYF
TRBD2,-,TRBV15,TRBJ2-5,TGTGCCACCAGCAGATTGACGGGGGGTCCAGAGACCCAGTACTTC,CATSRLTGGPETQYF
TRBD2,-,TRBV7-2,TRBJ2-3,TGTGCCAGCAGCTTAGAAGCGGGAGGTCTAGATACGCAGTATTTT,CASSLEAGGLDTQYF
TRBD1,once,TRBV6-1,TRBJ2-1,TGTGCCAGCAGTGACGGGACAGGCTCCTACAATGAGCAGTTCTTC,CASSDGTGSYNEQFF
-,-,TRBV7-2,TRBJ2-7,TGTGTCAGCAGCTTACGGCAGTCAGGGGCTCTCTACGAGCAGTACTTC,CVSSLRQSGALYEQYF
TRBD1,-,TRBV7-2,TRBJ2-1,TGTGCCAGCAGCTTAGAGGCCAGGGGGATCGAGACCCAGTTCTTC,CASSLEARGIETQFF
-,-,TRBV20-1,TRBJ1-2,TGCAGTGCTAGCCAGGGCTACACCTTC,CSASQGYTF